The present T cell receptor beta chain was sequenced within a study of blood T cells in healthy people across ages. V shed 3 bases and J 0 bases; nucleotides not matched to a gene: 6. This CDR3 comprises 16 residues. Germline CDR1 SEHNR, CDR2 FQNEAQ (reference sequence). Then a second PCR, running roughly 7 to 11 cycles, was carried out with a sample-barcoded 5' primer and a J-beta primer mix. A template-switch adaptor with 12 random nucleotides tagged each cDNA molecule. One entry per CDR3 protein, called by TCRdb with MiXCR from the 5' RACE reads. The top ten hold roughly 18% of the sample, which has 540,000 or so distinct CDR3 sequences, 25% to 30% seen once. Study-level points and caveats: Long-lived donors exceeded aged donors in naive CD4+ cells and diversity. Strong correlation linked observed beta diversity and percent naive T cells.

At least 6 micrograms of total RNA were extracted per sample. As for this clonotype: The antigen remains undetermined.

Material for sequencing was blood. V gene TRBV7-9 combines with J gene TRBJ2-3, with 7 bases aligning to TRBD2. The TCR comes from a woman in her seventies in good health. In DNA, the CDR3 is TGTGCCAGCAGCTTCGCCGGGGGACTAAGCACAGATACGCAGTATTTT. The encoded protein is CASSFAGGLSTDTQYF.